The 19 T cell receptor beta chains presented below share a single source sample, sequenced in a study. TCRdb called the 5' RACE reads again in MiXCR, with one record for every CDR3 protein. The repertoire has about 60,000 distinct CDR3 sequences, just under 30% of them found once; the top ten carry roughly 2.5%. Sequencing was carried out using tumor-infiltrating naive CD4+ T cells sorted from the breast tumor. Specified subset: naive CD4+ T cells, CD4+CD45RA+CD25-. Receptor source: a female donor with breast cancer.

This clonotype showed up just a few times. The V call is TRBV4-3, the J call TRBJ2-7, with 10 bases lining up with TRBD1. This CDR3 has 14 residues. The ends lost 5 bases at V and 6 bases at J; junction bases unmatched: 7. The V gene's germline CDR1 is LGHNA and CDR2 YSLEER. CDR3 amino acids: CASSEGQGFGEQYF. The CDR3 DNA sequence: TGCGCCAGCAGCGAGGGACAGGGGTTTGGCGAGCAGTACTTC.

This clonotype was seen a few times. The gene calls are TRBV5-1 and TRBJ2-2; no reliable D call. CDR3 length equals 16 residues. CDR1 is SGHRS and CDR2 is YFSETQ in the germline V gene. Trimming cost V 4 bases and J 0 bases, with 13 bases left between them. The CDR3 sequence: CASSPSDHSNTGELFF. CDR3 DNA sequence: TGCGCCAGCAGCCCCTCCGACCACTCGAACACCGGGGAGCTGTTTTTT.

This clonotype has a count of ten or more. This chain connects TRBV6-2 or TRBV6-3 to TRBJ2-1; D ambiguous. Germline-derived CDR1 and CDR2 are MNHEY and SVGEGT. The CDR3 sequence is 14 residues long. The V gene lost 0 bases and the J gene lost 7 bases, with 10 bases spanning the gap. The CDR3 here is CASSYSGSQNEQFF. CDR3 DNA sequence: TGTGCCAGCAGTTACTCTGGCTCCCAGAATGAGCAGTTCTTC.

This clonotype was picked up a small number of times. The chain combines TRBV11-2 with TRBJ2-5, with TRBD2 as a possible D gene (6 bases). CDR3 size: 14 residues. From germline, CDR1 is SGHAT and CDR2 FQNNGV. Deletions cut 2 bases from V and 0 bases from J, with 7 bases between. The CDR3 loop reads CASSLRDYQETQYF. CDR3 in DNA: TGTGCCAGCAGCTTAAGGGACTACCAAGAGACCCAGTACTTC.

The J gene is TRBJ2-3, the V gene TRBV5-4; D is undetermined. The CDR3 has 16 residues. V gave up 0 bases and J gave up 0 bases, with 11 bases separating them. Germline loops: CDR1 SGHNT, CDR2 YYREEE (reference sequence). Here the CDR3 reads CASSLAGRSSTDTQYF. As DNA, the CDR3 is TGTGCCAGCAGCTTGGCCGGGCGGTCAAGCACAGATACGCAGTATTTT.

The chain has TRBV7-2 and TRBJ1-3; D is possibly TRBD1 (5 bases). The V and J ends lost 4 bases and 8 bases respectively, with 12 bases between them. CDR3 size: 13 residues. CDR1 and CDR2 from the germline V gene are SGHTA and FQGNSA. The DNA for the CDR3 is TGTGCCAGCAGCTCCTCTGGGGGAGACACCATATATTTT. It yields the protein CASSSSGGDTIYF.

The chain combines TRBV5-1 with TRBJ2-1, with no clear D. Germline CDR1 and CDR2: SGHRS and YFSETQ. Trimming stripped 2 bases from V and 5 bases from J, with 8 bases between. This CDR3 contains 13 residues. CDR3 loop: CASSLPQHNEQFF. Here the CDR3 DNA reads TGCGCCAGCAGCTTACCACAACACAATGAGCAGTTCTTC.

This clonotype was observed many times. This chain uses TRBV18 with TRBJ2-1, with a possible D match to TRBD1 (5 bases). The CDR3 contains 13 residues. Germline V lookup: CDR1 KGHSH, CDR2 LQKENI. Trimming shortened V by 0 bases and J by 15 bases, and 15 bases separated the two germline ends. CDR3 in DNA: TGTGCCAGCTCACCACCCCGGACAATTAGGCTGTTCTTC. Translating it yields CASSPPRTIRLFF. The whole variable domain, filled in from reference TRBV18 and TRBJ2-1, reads NAGVMQNPRHLVRRRGQEARLRCSPMKGHSHVYWYRQLPEEGLKFMVYLQKENIIDESGMPKERFSAEFPKEGPSILRIQQVVRGDSAAYFCASSPPRTIRLFFGPGTRLTVL.

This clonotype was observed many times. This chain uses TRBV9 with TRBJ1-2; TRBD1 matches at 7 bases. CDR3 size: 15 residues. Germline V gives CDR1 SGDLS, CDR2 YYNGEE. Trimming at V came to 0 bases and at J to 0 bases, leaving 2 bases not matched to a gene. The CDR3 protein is CASSVGGQSNYGYTF. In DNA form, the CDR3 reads TGTGCCAGCAGCGTAGGGGGACAGTCTAACTATGGCTACACCTTC.

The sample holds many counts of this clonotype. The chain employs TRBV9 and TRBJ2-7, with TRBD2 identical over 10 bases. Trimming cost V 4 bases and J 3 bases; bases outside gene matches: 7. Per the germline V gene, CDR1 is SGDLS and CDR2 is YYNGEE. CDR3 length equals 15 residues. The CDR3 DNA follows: TGTGCCAGCAGCCCATTAGGACTAGCGGACTACGAGCAGTACTTC. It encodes CASSPLGLADYEQYF.

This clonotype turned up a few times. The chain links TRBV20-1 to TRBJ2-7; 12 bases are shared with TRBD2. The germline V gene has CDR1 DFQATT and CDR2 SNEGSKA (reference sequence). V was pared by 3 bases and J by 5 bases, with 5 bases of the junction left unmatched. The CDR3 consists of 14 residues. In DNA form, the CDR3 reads TGCAGTGCTAGGACTAGCGGGAGTGTCAACGAGCAGTACTTC. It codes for CSARTSGSVNEQYF.

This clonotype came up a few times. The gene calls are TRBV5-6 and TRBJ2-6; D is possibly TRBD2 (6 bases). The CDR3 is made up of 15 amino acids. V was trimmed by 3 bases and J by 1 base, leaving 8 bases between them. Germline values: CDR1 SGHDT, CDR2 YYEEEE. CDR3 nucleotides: TGTGCCAGCAGCTGGGGGGAATCTGGGGCCAACGTCCTGACTTTC. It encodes CASSWGESGANVLTF.

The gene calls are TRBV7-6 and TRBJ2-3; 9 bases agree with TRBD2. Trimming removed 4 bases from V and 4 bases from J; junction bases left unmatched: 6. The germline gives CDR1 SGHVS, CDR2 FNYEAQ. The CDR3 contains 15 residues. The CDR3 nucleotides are TGTGCCAGCAGCTCAGCGGGAGGTCTTGCAGATACGCAGTATTTT. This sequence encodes CASSSAGGLADTQYF.

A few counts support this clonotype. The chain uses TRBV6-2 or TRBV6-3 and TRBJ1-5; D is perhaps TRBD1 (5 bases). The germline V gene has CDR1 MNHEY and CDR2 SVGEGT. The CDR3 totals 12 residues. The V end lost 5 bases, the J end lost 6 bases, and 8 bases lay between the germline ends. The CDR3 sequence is CASSRGGQPQHF. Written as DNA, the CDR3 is TGTGCCAGCAGTCGGGGGGGTCAGCCCCAGCATTTT.

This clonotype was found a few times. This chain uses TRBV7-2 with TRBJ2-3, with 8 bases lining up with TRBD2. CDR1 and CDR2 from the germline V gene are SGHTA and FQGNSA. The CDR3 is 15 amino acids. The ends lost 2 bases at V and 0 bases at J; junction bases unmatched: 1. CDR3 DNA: TGTGCCAGCAGCTTATCTAGCGGGAGCACAGATACGCAGTATTTT. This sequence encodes CASSLSSGSTDTQYF.

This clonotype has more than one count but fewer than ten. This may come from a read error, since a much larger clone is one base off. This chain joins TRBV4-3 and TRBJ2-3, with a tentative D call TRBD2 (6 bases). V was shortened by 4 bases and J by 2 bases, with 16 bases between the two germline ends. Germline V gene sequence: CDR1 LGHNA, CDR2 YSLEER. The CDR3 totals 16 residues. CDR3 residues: CASSRGDFSITDTQYF. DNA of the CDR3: TGCGCCAGCAGCCGAGGGGACTTTTCGATCACAGATACGCAGTATTTT.

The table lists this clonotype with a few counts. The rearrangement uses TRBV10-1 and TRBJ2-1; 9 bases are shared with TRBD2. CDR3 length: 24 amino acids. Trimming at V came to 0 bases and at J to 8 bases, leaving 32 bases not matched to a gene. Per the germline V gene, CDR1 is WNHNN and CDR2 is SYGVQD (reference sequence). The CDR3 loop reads CASSESIVGTSRHQSHRNNYEQFF. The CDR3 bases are TGCGCCAGCAGTGAGTCAATTGTGGGGACTAGCCGTCATCAATCCCATAGAAACAATTATGAGCAGTTCTTC.

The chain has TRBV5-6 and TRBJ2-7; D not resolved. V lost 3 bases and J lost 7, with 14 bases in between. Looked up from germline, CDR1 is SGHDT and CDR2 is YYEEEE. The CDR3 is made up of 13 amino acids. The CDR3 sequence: CASSSRPGGEQYF. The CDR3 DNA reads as TGTGCCAGCAGCTCGCGGCCTGGTGGGGAGCAGTACTTC. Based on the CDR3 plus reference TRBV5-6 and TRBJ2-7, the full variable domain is DAGVTQSPTHLIKTRGQQVTLRCSPKSGHDTVSWYQQALGQGPQFIFQYYEEEERQRGNFPDRFSGHQFPNYSSELNVNALLLGDSALYLCASSSRPGGEQYFGPGTRLTVT.

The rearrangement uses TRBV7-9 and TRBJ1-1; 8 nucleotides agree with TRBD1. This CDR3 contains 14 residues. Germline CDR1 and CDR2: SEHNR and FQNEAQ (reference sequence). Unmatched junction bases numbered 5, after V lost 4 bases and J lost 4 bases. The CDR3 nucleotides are TGTGCCAGCAGCTCCTGGACAGGGCCCACTGAAGCTTTCTTT. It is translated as CASSSWTGPTEAFF.